One and the same sample provided the 24 T cell receptor beta chains below, sequenced in a study of T cell changes during pregnancy in multiple sclerosis. Profiled with immunoSEQ multiplex PCR; TCRdb holds only in-frame clones, not every one. The profile shows roughly 87,000 clones, around 93% of them singletons. This specimen was peripheral blood, taken in the third trimester of pregnancy. These receptors originate from a female donor in good health, enrolled as a control in a pregnancy study.

CDR3 in amino acids: CASSTGFNEKLFF. CDR3 nucleotide sequence: TGTGCCAGCAGTACAGGGTTTAATGAAAAACTGTTTTTT. The gene calls are TRBV28 and TRBJ1-4, with D possibly being TRBD1 (6 bases). This CDR3 is 13 amino acids long. Germline CDR1 reads MDHEN; CDR2 reads SYDVKM. V was pared by 5 bases and J by 4 bases, with 8 bases between.

The chain employs TRBV27 and TRBJ2-2; 8 bases are shared with TRBD1. The V segment lost 5 bases and the J segment 6 bases; nucleotides outside the gene matches: 8. Germline CDR1 is MNHEY and CDR2 is SMNVEV (reference sequence). This CDR3 is 15 amino acids long. CDR3 residues: CASSTTGVGAGELFF. Written as DNA, the CDR3 is TGTGCCAGCAGTACGACAGGGGTTGGGGCCGGGGAGCTGTTTTTT.

This clone appeared a single time. The CDR3: CASTGGRGRVNEQFF. In DNA, the CDR3 is TGTGCCAGCACCGGTGGCAGGGGAAGGGTCAATGAGCAGTTCTTC. This sequence joins TRBV13 and TRBJ2-1, with a possible D match to TRBD1 (6 bases). There are 15 residues in the CDR3. CDR1 is PRHDT, CDR2 FYEKMQ, per germline (reference sequence). V was clipped by 7 bases and J by 6 bases, with 19 bases between them. The variable domain in full, with the rest retrieved from reference TRBV13 and TRBJ2-1, is AAGVIQSPRHLIKEKRETATLKCYPIPRHDTVYWYQQGPGQDPQFLISFYEKMQSDKGSIPDRFSAQQFSDYHSELNMSSLELGDSALYFCASTGGRGRVNEQFFGPGTRLTVL.

This chain uses TRBV5-5 with TRBJ2-3; TRBD1 matches 7 bases. Looked up from germline, CDR1 is SGHKS and CDR2 is YYEKEE (reference sequence). This CDR3 has 18 residues. V shed 0 bases and J 4 bases; nucleotides not matched to a gene: 14. CDR3 in amino acids: CASSLAARGFGTPDTQYF. The CDR3 DNA reads as TGTGCCAGCAGCTTGGCCGCCAGGGGGTTTGGCACGCCAGATACGCAGTATTTT.

This chain uses TRBV5-1 with TRBJ2-3; the match to TRBD2 covers 7 bases. The length of the CDR3 is 15 residues. The V segment lost 4 bases and the J segment 0 bases; nucleotides outside the gene matches: 5. Germline V gives CDR1 SGHRS, CDR2 YFSETQ. The CDR3 DNA reads TGCGCCAGCAGCGACCCTAGCGGAAGCACAGATACGCAGTATTTT. This sequence encodes CASSDPSGSTDTQYF.

The chain's CDR3 is CASSPRPSSGNTIYF. The CDR3 coding sequence is TGTGCCAGCAGCCCTCGCCCGAGCTCTGGAAACACCATATATTTT. The rearrangement joins TRBV7-6 to TRBJ1-3, with D hard to call. The CDR3 loop spans 15 amino acids. Trimming removed 5 bases at V and 0 bases at J, with 11 bases between. Looked up from germline, CDR1 is SGHVS and CDR2 is FNYEAQ.

This chain links TRBV11-2 with TRBJ2-1; 9 bases match TRBD1. The length of the CDR3 is 15 residues. Germline V gives CDR1 SGHAT, CDR2 FQNNGV. Trimming cost V 4 bases and J 9 bases; bases outside gene matches: 10. The chain's CDR3 is CASSSPGTGMGEQFF. The CDR3 nucleotides are TGTGCCAGCAGCTCTCCCGGGACAGGGATGGGTGAGCAGTTCTTC. The complete variable domain, with remaining parts taken from reference TRBV11-2 and TRBJ2-1, reads EAGVAQSPRYKIIEKRQSVAFWCNPISGHATLYWYQQILGQGPKLLIQFQNNGVVDDSQLPKDRFSAERLKGVDSTLKIQPAKLEDSAVYLCASSSPGTGMGEQFFGPGTRLTVL.

The CDR3, as DNA: TGTGCCAGCAGCCACCAGGGGGGAAACACCGGGGAGCTGTTTTTT. It yields the protein CASSHQGGNTGELFF. V is TRBV28 and J is TRBJ2-2; a possible D gene is TRBD1 (7 bases). This CDR3 is 15 amino acids long. CDR1 and CDR2 from the germline V gene are MDHEN and SYDVKM. Trimming shortened V by 6 bases and J by 2 bases, and 13 bases separated the two germline ends.

This chain connects TRBV27 to TRBJ2-4, with D maybe TRBD2 (5 bases). The CDR3 length is 14 residues. The V end lost 6 bases, the J end lost 5 bases, and 14 bases lay between the germline ends. Germline CDR1 and CDR2: MNHEY and SMNVEV (reference sequence). CDR3 protein: CASSAGGFQNIQYF. The CDR3 bases are TGTGCCAGCAGCGCGGGCGGTTTTCAAAACATTCAGTACTTC.

The rearrangement uses TRBV6-1 and TRBJ2-5, with 10 bases that match TRBD1. Losses at the gene ends were 5 bases for V and 2 bases for J; bases not matched to a gene: 5. Per the germline V gene, CDR1 is MNHNS and CDR2 is SASEGT. The CDR3 has 15 amino acids. The CDR3 nucleotides read TGTGCCAGCAGTCGGACAGGGGGGTGGCAAGAGACCCAGTACTTC. Amino acid sequence: CASSRTGGWQETQYF.

V usage is TRBV28 and J usage is TRBJ2-7; TRBD2 agrees at 8 bases. V was pared by 3 bases and J by 5 bases, with 12 bases of the junction left unmatched. The CDR3 covers 16 residues. Germline V CDR1 and CDR2: MDHEN, SYDVKM. The CDR3 DNA reads as TGTGCCAGCAGTTTTCGGGAGGGACGATATTTTGACGAGCAGTACTTC. Translating it yields CASSFREGRYFDEQYF.

With regard to this clone: The same CDR3 also results from other DNA sequences found in this sample. The chain employs TRBV5-1 and TRBJ2-3; no reliable D call. The CDR3 is 14 amino acids. CDR1 is SGHRS and CDR2 is YFSETQ in the germline V gene. V was trimmed by 0 bases and J by 1 base, leaving 6 bases between them. CDR3 protein: CASSLAPGTDTQYF. The CDR3 DNA sequence: TGCGCCAGCAGCTTGGCCCCCGGCACAGATACGCAGTATTTT.

The rearrangement joins TRBV6-7 to TRBJ2-6, with D maybe TRBD1 (6 bases). TRBV6-7 is sorted into the ORF group, with uncertain function. Deletions cut 0 bases from V and 1 base from J, with 16 bases between. This CDR3 has 19 residues. CDR3 residues: CASSYSFGQGKSGANVLTF. As DNA, the CDR3 is TGTGCCAGCAGTTACTCGTTTGGGCAGGGGAAATCTGGGGCCAACGTCCTGACTTTC.

The chain combines TRBV28 with TRBJ2-2; 8 nucleotides match TRBD1. Germline values: CDR1 MDHEN, CDR2 SYDVKM. The CDR3 loop spans 15 amino acids. Germline trimming cut 6 bases from V and 2 bases from J; bases unmatched to any gene: 5. The DNA of the CDR3 is TGTGCCAGCAGCCCGGGACAGGTTAACACCGGGGAGCTGTTTTTT. Translated: CASSPGQVNTGELFF. Full variable domain (remainder filled in from reference TRBV28 and TRBJ2-2): DVKVTQSSRYLVKRTGEKVFLECVQDMDHENMFWYRQDPGLGLRLIYFSYDVKMKEKGDIPEGYSVSREKKERFSLILESASTNQTSMYLCASSPGQVNTGELFFGEGSRLTVL.

V usage is TRBV6-5 and J usage is TRBJ2-2; 7 bases agree with TRBD1. This CDR3 is built from 14 residues. Trimming removed 6 bases from V and 4 bases from J; junction bases left unmatched: 5. Germline assignment: CDR1 MNHEY and CDR2 SVGAGI. CDR3 region: CASRTGSGTGELFF. The DNA for the CDR3 is TGTGCCAGCAGGACAGGGTCGGGCACCGGGGAGCTGTTTTTT.

For this clone: Other DNA sequences in the same sample also yield this CDR3. The chain couples TRBV5-1 to TRBJ2-1; D may be TRBD2 (5 bases). From germline, CDR1 is SGHRS and CDR2 YFSETQ. V dropped 1 base and J dropped 0 bases, with 8 bases sitting between them. The CDR3 is 15 amino acids. The CDR3 DNA follows: TGCGCCAGCAGCTTGTCCGCGGGCTCCTACAATGAGCAGTTCTTC. The encoded protein is CASSLSAGSYNEQFF. Full variable domain (missing parts from reference TRBV5-1 and TRBJ2-1): KAGVTQTPRYLIKTRGQQVTLSCSPISGHRSVSWYQQTPGQGLQFLFEYFSETQRNKGNFPGRFSGRQFSNSRSEMNVSTLELGDSALYLCASSLSAGSYNEQFFGPGTRLTVL.

The gene calls are TRBV7-2 and TRBJ2-2; weak D call: TRBD2 (5 bases). The CDR3 is 16 residues long. CDR1 is SGHTA, CDR2 FQGNSA, per germline. V shed 3 bases and J shed 5 bases, with 16 bases lying between them. The chain's CDR3 is CASSFVATGSTGELFF. CDR3 coding DNA: TGTGCCAGCAGCTTCGTGGCTACGGGGAGTACCGGGGAGCTGTTTTTT.

CDR3 amino acids: CASSAGTANSYEQYF. The CDR3 DNA is TGCGCCAGCAGCGCCGGGACAGCAAACTCCTACGAGCAGTACTTC. The rearrangement joins TRBV5-1 to TRBJ2-7; 7 nucleotides align to TRBD1. Germline CDR1 is SGHRS and CDR2 is YFSETQ. With V trimmed by 4 bases and J by 0 bases, 7 bases remained unmatched. The CDR3 is 15 amino acids.

The chain couples TRBV25-1 to TRBJ2-7; D may be TRBD1 (6 bases). This CDR3 is 12 amino acids long. Per the germline V gene, CDR1 is MGHDK and CDR2 is SYGVNS. V lost 5 bases to trimming and J lost 3 bases, with 8 bases between them. DNA of the CDR3: TGTGCCAGCAGTCTACAGGGCTACGAGCAGTACTTC. Its protein product is CASSLQGYEQYF.

The chain is built from TRBV27 and TRBJ2-2; the match to TRBD2 covers 7 bases. The CDR3 is made up of 15 amino acids. The germline CDR1 and CDR2 sequences are MNHEY and SMNVEV (reference sequence). The trim removed 5 bases at V and 6 bases at J, leaving 9 bases unmatched. The CDR3 DNA reads as TGTGCCAGCAGTCCCCGGACTAGAGGATCCGGGGAGCTGTTTTTT. Translating gives CASSPRTRGSGELFF.

CDR3 sequence (DNA): TGTGCCAGCAGTCTAGTTCGGGGTGAAGCTTTCTTT. The encoded protein is CASSLVRGEAFF. The chain couples TRBV28 to TRBJ1-1; D uncertain. V dropped 5 bases and J dropped 7 bases, with 11 bases sitting between them. Germline CDR1 reads MDHEN; CDR2 reads SYDVKM. This CDR3 is built from 12 residues.

This clone was counted between two and nine times. The chain is built from TRBV6-6 and TRBJ1-5, with D possibly being TRBD1 (5 bases). The ends were cut back, 5 bases at V and 3 bases at J, with 17 bases in the middle. The CDR3 has 16 residues. Looked up from germline, CDR1 is MNHNY and CDR2 is SVGAGI (reference sequence). The CDR3 region is CASSPNQGSNNQPQHF. The CDR3 DNA reads TGTGCCAGCAGTCCAAACCAGGGCAGTAACAATCAGCCCCAGCATTTT.

In DNA form, the CDR3 reads TGTGCCAGCAGCTCCTATGGGGCTAGCGGGTACAATGAGCAGTTCTTC. It is translated as CASSSYGASGYNEQFF. The V and J genes are TRBV14 and TRBJ2-1; 8 positions agree with TRBD2. The CDR3 runs to 16 residues. Germline V lookup: CDR1 SGHDN, CDR2 FVKESK. V lost 5 bases to trimming and J lost 4 bases; unmatched junction nucleotides: 10.

As DNA, the CDR3 is TGTGCCAGTAGTATCCCAATCGGGATCGCCTACAATGAGCAGTTCTTC. It codes for CASSIPIGIAYNEQFF. The chain carries TRBV19 and TRBJ2-1; possible D gene TRBD2, 5 bases. With 3 bases removed from V and 2 bases from J, the gap between germline ends came to 14 bases. The CDR3 is 16 residues long. The germline gives CDR1 LNHDA, CDR2 SQIVND (reference sequence).